Detailed here is one T cell receptor beta chain. RNA transcripts served as the template for amplifying TCR beta CDR3 regions. The HTBI primer set served for first-round RT-PCR of the TCR CDR3. TCRdb reprocessed the multiplex PCR reads via MiXCR and lists one record per CDR3 protein. The table lists 300,000 to 400,000 distinct CDR3 sequences, roughly 13% of them singletons. CDR1 and CDR2 from the germline V gene are SGHRS and YFSETQ. CDR3 size: 16 residues. V was trimmed by 2 bases and J by 4 bases, leaving 16 bases between them. The data were obtained in a study of T cells in Graves' hyperthyroidism and ophthalmopathy.

The chain carries TRBV5-1 and TRBJ2-1, with D uncertain. This TCR derives from a woman aged 18-29 years with Graves' hyperthyroidism. The sequencing input was blood. For the CDR3, the DNA is TGCGCCAGCAGCTTCGGCCGGGTTAACCAATACAATGAGCAGTTCTTC. This translates into CASSFGRVNQYNEQFF.